This TCR beta chain was observed in a study of shared clonotypes between healthy human individuals. The data were produced by immunoSEQ multiplex PCR, yet TCRdb's version contains in-frame clones alone and is incomplete. The sample carries 650,000 to 800,000 clones, 55% to 80% recorded once. Germline V gene lookup returns CDR1 SNHLY and CDR2 FYNNEI. The CDR3 totals 15 residues. The V gene lost 5 bases and the J gene lost 3 bases, with 17 bases spanning the gap. This clonotype originated in a woman in her thirties in good health. The rearrangement joins TRBV2 to TRBJ2-7, with D perhaps TRBD2 (5 bases). Sample: memory CD4+ T cells sorted from blood. The subset here: CD45RA-negative fraction. CDR3: CASSINRGSVYEQYF. For the CDR3, the DNA is TGTGCCAGCAGTATCAATCGAGGGTCCGTCTACGAGCAGTACTTC.